Presented here are 24 T cell receptor beta chains from one specimen sequenced in a study of cytomegalovirus exposure and HLA in healthy donors. The primer mix had 60 Vbeta and 13 Jbeta primers. Clones were read by immunoSEQ multiplex PCR, and TCRdb kept only the in-frame ones, dropping some. The sample records about 160,000 clones, 60% to 80% being singletons. The source material was PBMCs. The source is a man aged 50-59 years in good health and CMV-seropositive.

The chain couples TRBV5-1 to TRBJ1-1, with 9 nucleotides matching TRBD1. Germline V gene data show CDR1 as SGHRS and CDR2 as YFSETQ. Trimming took 3 bases from V and 4 from J; bases not matched to a gene: 4. The CDR3 extends over 14 amino acids. Here the CDR3 DNA reads TGCGCCAGCAGCTGGGGACAGGGAGTCACTGAAGCTTTCTTT. Translating gives CASSWGQGVTEAFF.

The chain is built from TRBV5-1 and TRBJ1-2, with TRBD1 matching over 7 bases. The ends lost 4 bases at V and 4 bases at J; junction bases unmatched: 13. The V gene's germline CDR1 is SGHRS and CDR2 YFSETQ. The CDR3 covers 16 residues. The CDR3 DNA follows: TGCGCCAGCAGCCTGGAAGGTATCAGGGGGGCCTATGGCTACACCTTC. Translated, it gives CASSLEGIRGAYGYTF.

This clone showed up just a few times. The chain is built from TRBV13 and TRBJ2-7; a possible D gene is TRBD1 (6 bases). Trimming took 2 bases from V and 2 from J, leaving 10 bases between them. Germline loops: CDR1 PRHDT, CDR2 FYEKMQ (reference sequence). This CDR3 has 14 amino acids. For the CDR3, the DNA is TGTGCCAGCAGCTTACGGGACAAAACCTACGAGCAGTACTTC. It specifies CASSLRDKTYEQYF.

V is TRBV4-3 and J is TRBJ2-3, with a tentative D call TRBD2 (6 bases). Germline values: CDR1 LGHNA, CDR2 YSLEER. This CDR3 region has 17 residues. Trimming took off 4 bases at V and 4 bases at J, with 21 bases between the two ends. The CDR3 region is CASSPGPIAGGADTQYF. CDR3 nucleotides: TGCGCCAGCAGCCCCGGCCCCATAGCCGGGGGAGCAGATACGCAGTATTTT.

V gene TRBV4-3 combines with J gene TRBJ1-2, with D unclear. CDR1 is LGHNA, CDR2 YSLEER, per germline. The CDR3 covers 15 residues. V was trimmed by 2 bases and J by 7 bases, leaving 17 bases between them. The CDR3 region is CASSQMHGDVGGYTF. As DNA, the CDR3 is TGCGCCAGCAGCCAAATGCACGGGGATGTCGGTGGCTACACCTTC.

This clone was counted a few times. The chain combines TRBV5-6 with TRBJ2-2; D perhaps matches TRBD2 (5 bases). The V end lost 0 bases, the J end lost 6 bases, and 12 bases lay between the germline ends. This CDR3 comprises 15 residues. Germline values: CDR1 SGHDT, CDR2 YYEEEE. The CDR3 loop reads CASSLAGEGPGELFF. The CDR3 nucleotides are TGTGCCAGCAGCTTGGCGGGTGAGGGTCCCGGGGAGCTGTTTTTT.

The chain employs TRBV7-2 and TRBJ2-3; perhaps TRBD2 as D (6 bases). Between the trimmed V and J ends, which lost 5 bases and 2 bases, there was a span of 8 bases. This CDR3 contains 13 residues. The V gene's germline CDR1 is SGHTA and CDR2 FQGNSA. The CDR3 loop is CASSRTNTDTQYF. The CDR3 DNA sequence: TGTGCCAGCAGCAGGACTAACACAGATACGCAGTATTTT.

This chain uses TRBV7-2 with TRBJ2-2, with 11 bases lining up with TRBD2. V dropped 5 bases and J dropped 1; count of bases not matched to a gene: 6. This CDR3 is built from 17 residues. CDR1 is SGHTA and CDR2 is FQGNSA in the germline V gene. The CDR3 sequence: CASSKLAGGRNTGELFF. The CDR3 DNA follows: TGTGCCAGCAGCAAGCTAGCGGGGGGCCGGAACACCGGGGAGCTGTTTTTT.

This chain joins TRBV27 and TRBJ1-2, with TRBD1 identical over 8 bases. Germline lookup yields CDR1 MNHEY and CDR2 SMNVEV (reference sequence). Trimming took 3 bases from V and 3 from J; bases not matched to a gene: 9. The CDR3 is 16 amino acids. The CDR3 DNA reads as TGTGCCAGCAGTTTGAAAAGGACAGGGACGGACTATGGCTACACCTTC. Its translation: CASSLKRTGTDYGYTF.

The chain employs TRBV19 and TRBJ1-1; D remains ambiguous. CDR1 and CDR2 (germline): LNHDA, SQIVND (reference sequence). This CDR3 has 13 amino acids. V shed 7 bases and J shed 3 bases, with 12 bases lying between them. In DNA form, the CDR3 reads TGTGCCAGTAAAGAGGGAGGGTACACTGAAGCTTTCTTT. This gives the protein CASKEGGYTEAFF.

The chain carries TRBV28 and TRBJ2-3, with 8 bases aligning to TRBD1. The germline V gene encodes CDR1 MDHEN and CDR2 SYDVKM. The CDR3 is made up of 15 amino acids. The V segment lost 7 bases and the J segment 4 bases; nucleotides outside the gene matches: 10. CDR3 coding DNA: TGTGCCAGCACCTTACAAGGACAGGGCGCAGATACGCAGTATTTT. Its translation: CASTLQGQGADTQYF.

This clone occurred a few times. The chain joins TRBV27 to TRBJ2-2, with D tentatively TRBD1 (6 bases). Germline lookup yields CDR1 MNHEY and CDR2 SMNVEV (reference sequence). V was cut by 5 bases and J by 4 bases, with 14 bases left in between. The CDR3 runs to 15 residues. The CDR3, as DNA: TGTGCCAGCAGTATACGGACAGCGCTCACCGGGGAGCTGTTTTTT. Amino acid sequence: CASSIRTALTGELFF.

This clone was recorded a few times. This chain connects TRBV6-1 to TRBJ1-1; 7 bases line up with TRBD1. This CDR3 contains 15 residues. The V gene end was trimmed by 10 bases and the J gene end by 2 bases; junction bases not matched to a gene: 13. CDR1 MNHNS and CDR2 SASEGT come from the germline V gene. CDR3 sequence: CATKGALWDNTEAFF. CDR3 nucleotide sequence: TGTGCCACTAAGGGGGCCCTTTGGGATAACACTGAAGCTTTCTTT.

The chain has TRBV4-3 and TRBJ2-2, with 8 bases lining up with TRBD1. CDR1 and CDR2 (germline): LGHNA, YSLEER. After removal of 2 bases from V and 6 bases from J, the junction contained 5 bases not matched to a gene. The CDR3 is 15 residues long. This chain's CDR3 is CASSQTGGFAGELFF. Written as DNA, the CDR3 is TGCGCCAGCAGCCAAACAGGGGGATTCGCCGGGGAGCTGTTTTTT.

The chain joins TRBV5-4 to TRBJ2-7; 10 positions match TRBD1. The CDR3 has 18 residues. Germline V gene data show CDR1 as SGHNT and CDR2 as YYREEE (reference sequence). The J segment lost 5 bases and the V segment lost 1 base, leaving 15 bases of the junction unmatched. CDR3 in amino acids: CASSLISIHRDRGNEQYF. CDR3 sequence (DNA): TGTGCCAGCAGCTTGATTAGTATACACCGGGACAGGGGTAACGAGCAGTACTTC.

This clone was found once. The chain combines TRBV11-3 with TRBJ2-7; 7 bases line up with TRBD1. The CDR3 consists of 15 residues. Germline V gene data show CDR1 as SGHNT and CDR2 as YENEEA. The V and J ends lost 1 base and 2 bases, in that order; junction bases with no gene match: 5. The CDR3 DNA reads as TGTGCCAGCAGCTTAGGCACAGGGGCGGCCTACGAGCAGTACTTC. Amino acid sequence: CASSLGTGAAYEQYF.

Only a few counts were recorded for this clone. The chain recombines TRBV5-1 with TRBJ1-4, with D uncertain. The CDR3 is 18 amino acids. CDR1 is SGHRS, CDR2 YFSETQ, per germline. V was cut by 4 bases and J by 0 bases, with 19 bases left in between. The CDR3 DNA is TGCGCCAGCAGCCCCAATCCGGGTCCTACCGCAACTAATGAAAAACTGTTTTTT. The encoded protein is CASSPNPGPTATNEKLFF.

The chain has TRBV5-1 and TRBJ2-7; no firm D call. The CDR3 spans 13 residues. Trimming removed 6 bases at V and 1 base at J, with 11 bases between. Germline CDR1 reads SGHRS; CDR2 reads YFSETQ. CDR3: CASTETSSYEQYF. DNA for the CDR3: TGCGCCAGCACAGAGACTTCATCCTACGAGCAGTACTTC.

The gene calls are TRBV6-4 and TRBJ1-5, with 7 positions matching TRBD1. Germline V gene sequence: CDR1 MRHNA, CDR2 SNTAGT. The CDR3 is made up of 15 amino acids. V lost 6 bases, J lost 11 bases, and 16 bases stayed unmatched. In nucleotides, the CDR3 is TGTGCCAGCAGAAACTTACAGGGGCCGCTTTCGTCCCAGCATTTT. Translated: CASRNLQGPLSSQHF.

This clone was observed once. J is TRBJ2-7 and V is TRBV6-4, with D maybe TRBD1 (5 bases). This CDR3 is 17 amino acids long. With 8 bases removed from V and 11 bases from J, the gap between germline ends came to 34 bases. CDR1 is MRHNA and CDR2 is SNTAGT in the germline V gene. This chain's CDR3 is CASESRQGFRRPHREYF. CDR3 nucleotide sequence: TGTGCCAGCGAATCTAGGCAGGGTTTTCGGCGTCCCCACCGTGAGTACTTC.

The rearrangement joins TRBV10-3 to TRBJ2-5, with TRBD2 matching over 8 bases. With V trimmed by 3 bases and J by 5 bases, 5 bases remained unmatched. The CDR3 runs to 14 residues. Germline-derived CDR1 and CDR2 are ENHRY and SYGVKD. The CDR3 nucleotides are TGTGCCATCAGTGACGGGGGGGGGCGTGAGACCCAGTACTTC. This encodes CAISDGGGRETQYF.

The chain recombines TRBV28 with TRBJ2-1; no definite D call. CDR1 MDHEN and CDR2 SYDVKM come from the germline V gene. The CDR3 spans 11 residues. Trimming took off 6 bases at V and 11 bases at J, with 11 bases between the two ends. The CDR3 reads CASSPGGKQFF. The CDR3 region has the DNA TGTGCCAGCAGCCCCGGCGGTAAGCAGTTCTTC.

J is TRBJ1-1 and V is TRBV7-9; 7 nucleotides line up with TRBD1. Germline assignment: CDR1 SEHNR and CDR2 FQNEAQ (reference sequence). Trimming took 5 bases from V and 0 from J; bases not matched to a gene: 12. This CDR3 region has 17 residues. The CDR3 loop is CASSPTGGQLMNTEAFF. In DNA form, the CDR3 reads TGTGCCAGCAGCCCTACTGGGGGACAGCTCATGAACACTGAAGCTTTCTTT.

The J gene is TRBJ2-5, the V gene TRBV6-5; D remains unclear. Germline lookup yields CDR1 MNHEY and CDR2 SVGAGI. This CDR3 comprises 15 residues. The V end lost 0 bases, the J end lost 1 base, and 9 bases lay between the germline ends. The CDR3 region has the DNA TGTGCCAGCAGTTACTCCGCGCTAGTCCAAGAGACCCAGTACTTC. Protein product: CASSYSALVQETQYF.